These 30 T cell receptor beta chains were sequenced from one sample in a study of blood T cell repertoires in COVID-19. Profiled with immunoSEQ multiplex PCR; TCRdb holds only in-frame clones, not every one. The table shows 200,000 to 250,000 clones, with around 84% occurring only once. Sequencing was done on a sample of peripheral blood. These receptors came from a man aged 25 to 45 with active or convalescent COVID-19.

The chain joins TRBV5-4 to TRBJ2-4; a possible D gene is TRBD1 (6 bases). CDR3 size: 14 residues. The germline V gene encodes CDR1 SGHNT and CDR2 YYREEE (reference sequence). Deletions cut 0 bases from V and 8 bases from J, with 12 bases between. The CDR3 coding sequence is TGTGCCAGCAGCTTGGACCAGGGGATGGACATTCAGTACTTC. As protein: CASSLDQGMDIQYF.

This clone was observed a few times. The CDR3 reads CASGSTEDGGSDTQYF. The CDR3 bases are TGTGCTAGTGGCTCCACGGAGGATGGAGGGTCAGATACGCAGTATTTT. The chain carries TRBV12-5 and TRBJ2-3; TRBD2 is a possible D gene (6 bases). Trimming cost V 6 bases and J 4 bases, with 20 bases left between them. Germline V gene data show CDR1 as LGHNT and CDR2 as FRNRAP. The CDR3 totals 16 residues.

The chain combines TRBV5-4 with TRBJ2-2; D is undetermined. Trimming stripped 0 bases from V and 5 bases from J, with 8 bases between. Germline values: CDR1 SGHNT, CDR2 YYREEE (reference sequence). The CDR3 runs to 14 residues. CDR3 region: CASSLDSVTGELFF. The CDR3 region has the DNA TGTGCCAGCAGCTTGGACTCGGTTACCGGGGAGCTGTTTTTT.

The rearrangement links TRBV18 to TRBJ2-1; 7 bases fit TRBD1. From germline, CDR1 is KGHSH and CDR2 LQKENI. The CDR3 extends over 14 amino acids. V shed 6 bases, J shed 2 bases, and the junction held 4 bases outside the gene matches. The CDR3 nucleotides read TGTGCCAGCTCTCCGGACAGGCCCTACAATGAGCAGTTCTTC. The encoded protein is CASSPDRPYNEQFF.

This clone appeared a single time. This rearrangement joins TRBV24-1 to TRBJ1-4; D uncertain. CDR3 length equals 15 residues. Germline CDR1 is KGHDR and CDR2 is SFDVKD. V lost 3 bases and J lost 0, with 7 bases in between. The chain's CDR3 is CATSDSGATNEKLFF. The CDR3 nucleotides read TGTGCCACCAGTGATAGCGGAGCAACTAATGAAAAACTGTTTTTT.

This clone was counted once. The rearrangement links TRBV9 to TRBJ1-4; TRBD1 matches 7 bases. The CDR3 runs 15 residues. The V and J ends lost 0 bases and 8 bases, in that order; junction bases with no gene match: 7. Germline V gene sequence: CDR1 SGDLS, CDR2 YYNGEE. The CDR3 sequence is CASSVGQGGGEKLFF. CDR3 nucleotide sequence: TGTGCCAGCAGCGTAGGACAGGGAGGTGGGGAAAAACTGTTTTTT.

CDR3 nucleotide sequence: TGTGCCAGCAGTTTACCTAGCGGGACATGGGGCTATGAGCAGTTCTTC. Protein: CASSLPSGTWGYEQFF. This chain joins TRBV27 and TRBJ2-1; 9 bases match TRBD2. This CDR3 comprises 16 residues. V gave up 2 bases and J gave up 8 bases; unmatched junction bases: 10. Germline V gene sequence: CDR1 MNHEY, CDR2 SMNVEV (reference sequence).

This chain links TRBV29-1 with TRBJ1-1; no firm D call. The CDR3 has 12 residues. V was cut by 4 bases and J by 1 base, with 7 bases left in between. CDR1 is SQVTM, CDR2 ANQGSEA, per germline. The CDR3 bases are TGCAGCGTTGTACGACAGAACACTGAAGCTTTCTTT. Translated: CSVVRQNTEAFF.

The CDR3 DNA reads TGTGCCAGCAGCGCGGGGTACAGCTCTGGGGCCAACGTCCTGACTTTC. This codes for CASSAGYSSGANVLTF. The chain employs TRBV9 and TRBJ2-6, with D possibly TRBD2 on 5 matching bases. Trimming took 3 bases from V and 0 from J, leaving 10 bases between them. The CDR3 is 16 amino acids. Germline V lookup: CDR1 SGDLS, CDR2 YYNGEE.

V usage is TRBV5-1 and J usage is TRBJ2-3, with D perhaps matching TRBD1 (5 bases). In germline, CDR1 is SGHRS, CDR2 YFSETQ. V lost 5 bases, J lost 1 base, and 17 bases lay in between. This CDR3 spans 16 amino acids. CDR3 bases: TGCGCCAGCAGTACAGACACCCTAGGGGGCACAGATACGCAGTATTTT. Amino acids: CASSTDTLGGTDTQYF.

The CDR3 is CASRTGGQGGGGEQFF. The DNA for the CDR3 is TGTGCCAGCAGGACCGGGGGACAGGGGGGCGGTGGTGAGCAGTTCTTC. The rearrangement uses TRBV28 and TRBJ2-1; 11 positions match TRBD1. Germline CDR1 and CDR2: MDHEN and SYDVKM. The CDR3 has 16 amino acids. With 6 bases clipped from V and 9 bases from J, the junction kept 13 bases outside the gene matches.

The gene calls are TRBV6-2 or TRBV6-3 and TRBJ2-2; possibly TRBD2 for D (6 bases). CDR1 is MNHEY and CDR2 is SVGEGT in the germline V gene. The V gene lost 4 bases and the J gene lost 4 bases, with 25 bases spanning the gap. The CDR3 has 19 residues. The CDR3 reads CASSSLLPDPGRFTGELFF. In DNA, the CDR3 is TGTGCCAGCAGTTCGCTCCTTCCCGACCCGGGGAGGTTCACCGGGGAGCTGTTTTTT.

The J gene is TRBJ1-4, the V gene TRBV29-1; D is unclear. Trimming removed 6 bases from V and 8 bases from J, with 13 bases in between. The CDR3 is made up of 12 amino acids. Germline V gene lookup returns CDR1 SQVTM and CDR2 ANQGSEA. CDR3 sequence reads: CSVAGVSEKLFF. Written as DNA, the CDR3 is TGCAGCGTCGCCGGGGTATCGGAAAAACTGTTTTTT.

This clone was observed once. The chain combines TRBV3-1 (or the pseudogene TRBV3-2) with TRBJ1-2, with TRBD1 matching over 10 bases. Germline V gene sequence: CDR1 LGHDT, CDR2 YNNKEL (reference sequence). The CDR3 consists of 13 residues. The trim removed 1 base at V and 7 bases at J, leaving 0 bases unmatched. The CDR3 region has the DNA TGTGCCAGCAGCCAAGGACAGGGGGCTGGCTACACCTTC. It encodes CASSQGQGAGYTF.

The chain links TRBV6-5 to TRBJ2-3, with TRBD2 matching over 7 bases. CDR1 is MNHEY, CDR2 SVGAGI, per germline. V trimming: 4 bases; J trimming: 4 bases; junction bases outside the gene matches: 2. The CDR3 extends over 13 amino acids. CDR3: CASSWGGADTQYF. CDR3 nucleotide sequence: TGTGCCAGCAGTTGGGGAGGGGCAGATACGCAGTATTTT.

The chain is built from TRBV4-3 and TRBJ2-3; 8 nucleotides align to TRBD2. J lost 5 bases, V lost 3 bases, and 7 bases had no gene match. This CDR3 contains 15 residues. Germline loops: CDR1 LGHNA, CDR2 YSLEER. CDR3 nucleotide sequence: TGCGCCAGCAGCCATCGCGGGGGGCCAGGAGATACGCAGTATTTT. It encodes CASSHRGGPGDTQYF.

This clone appeared a single time. In DNA, the CDR3 is TGTGCCAGCAGTCCTATCGAGGCTGGGGAAAAACTGTTTTTT. Translation gives CASSPIEAGEKLFF. The genes are TRBV6-5 and TRBJ1-4; no definite D call. With 5 bases removed from V and 8 bases from J, the gap between germline ends came to 15 bases. The CDR3 has 14 residues. Germline CDR1 is MNHEY and CDR2 is SVGAGI.

The chain uses TRBV9 and TRBJ2-7, with 8 bases aligning to TRBD1. V dropped 2 bases and J dropped 3; count of bases not matched to a gene: 7. CDR1 is SGDLS and CDR2 is YYNGEE in the germline V gene. There are 15 residues in the CDR3. Here the CDR3 reads CASSVGTGVSYEQYF. CDR3 DNA sequence: TGTGCCAGCAGCGTGGGGACAGGAGTAAGCTACGAGCAGTACTTC.

This clone has only one observation. V usage is TRBV19 and J usage is TRBJ2-7; no clear D. The CDR3 totals 13 residues. V was shortened by 0 bases and J by 4 bases, with 7 bases between the two germline ends. Germline CDR1 is LNHDA and CDR2 is SQIVND (reference sequence). CDR3: CASSIDPRYEQYF. For the CDR3, the DNA is TGTGCCAGTAGTATAGATCCCCGGTACGAGCAGTACTTC.

The CDR3 DNA follows: TGTGCCAGTAGTCCCAGACTAGCGGGAGGGCCGTACAATGAGCAGTTCTTC. Protein sequence: CASSPRLAGGPYNEQFF. The chain joins TRBV19 to TRBJ2-1; TRBD2 matches 14 bases. Germline V gives CDR1 LNHDA, CDR2 SQIVND (reference sequence). V was pared by 5 bases and J by 4 bases, with 7 bases of the junction left unmatched. This CDR3 is 17 amino acids long.

The chain combines TRBV7-2 with TRBJ1-2; TRBD1 matches 8 bases. This CDR3 is 15 amino acids long. Trimming at V came to 1 base and at J to 3 bases, leaving 4 bases not matched to a gene. CDR1 and CDR2 (germline): SGHTA, FQGNSA. Here the CDR3 DNA reads TGTGCCAGCAGCTTAGGACAGGGGCGGGACTATGGCTACACCTTC. Translating gives CASSLGQGRDYGYTF.

About this clone: The junction shows a germline mismatch at one end, possibly a read error. This sequence joins TRBV5-5 and TRBJ2-3; D not resolved. Looked up from germline, CDR1 is SGHKS and CDR2 is YYEKEE (reference sequence). The length of the CDR3 is 13 residues. CDR3 DNA: TGTGCCAGCAGCTTGGGGCCCACAGATACGCAGTGTTTT. As protein: CASSLGPTDTQCF.

The V gene is TRBV20-1, the J gene TRBJ1-2; a weak D match, TRBD1 (6 bases). This CDR3 region has 14 residues. Germline V gene sequence: CDR1 DFQATT, CDR2 SNEGSKA (reference sequence). V was cut by 3 bases and J by 4 bases, with 15 bases left in between. CDR3 amino acids: CSASRQGLPYGYTF. The DNA for the CDR3 is TGCAGTGCTAGTCGGCAGGGGCTGCCCTATGGCTACACCTTC.

The chain combines TRBV28 with TRBJ2-3; D is ambiguous. Trimming pared 2 bases from V and 2 bases from J, leaving 8 bases between. The CDR3 covers 14 residues. Germline V gene sequence: CDR1 MDHEN, CDR2 SYDVKM. In DNA form, the CDR3 reads TGTGCCAGCAGTTTAGAGAGCCTCACAGATACGCAGTATTTT. This encodes CASSLESLTDTQYF.

With respect to this clone: The same CDR3 arises from other DNA sequences in this sample as well. The rearrangement links TRBV28 to TRBJ1-1, with 7 bases that match TRBD1. Germline CDR1 reads MDHEN; CDR2 reads SYDVKM. Losses at the gene ends were 3 bases for V and 4 bases for J; bases not matched to a gene: 5. CDR3 length equals 14 residues. The CDR3 sequence is CASSFRGLVTEAFF. CDR3 DNA sequence: TGTGCCAGCAGTTTTAGGGGGCTGGTCACTGAAGCTTTCTTT.

This chain uses TRBV28 with TRBJ2-1; D may be TRBD1 (6 bases). The germline V and J ends were trimmed by 4 bases and 9 bases, with 13 bases remaining between them. The CDR3 loop spans 13 amino acids. Germline V gives CDR1 MDHEN, CDR2 SYDVKM. CDR3: CASSSTGWGEQFF. The DNA of the CDR3 is TGTGCCAGCAGTTCGACAGGTTGGGGTGAGCAGTTCTTC. The whole variable domain, remainder taken from reference TRBV28 and TRBJ2-1, is DVKVTQSSRYLVKRTGEKVFLECVQDMDHENMFWYRQDPGLGLRLIYFSYDVKMKEKGDIPEGYSVSREKKERFSLILESASTNQTSMYLCASSSTGWGEQFFGPGTRLTVL.

This clone was counted many times. This chain joins TRBV28 and TRBJ1-2; D unresolved. Germline V gene sequence: CDR1 MDHEN, CDR2 SYDVKM. This CDR3 contains 13 residues. Between the trimmed V and J ends, which lost 2 bases and 7 bases, there was a span of 11 bases. CDR3 DNA sequence: TGTGCCAGCAGTTTAGGCAGGATGGGTGGCTACACCTTC. Amino acid sequence: CASSLGRMGGYTF.

The chain recombines TRBV5-1 with TRBJ2-2, with a possible D match to TRBD2 (6 bases). The CDR3 loop spans 15 amino acids. The V gene lost 8 bases and the J gene lost 2 bases, with 16 bases spanning the gap. Germline V gene sequence: CDR1 SGHRS, CDR2 YFSETQ. The CDR3 region has the DNA TGCGCCAGTAGGGATGGCGGGGAAAACACCGGGGAGCTGTTTTTT. As protein: CASRDGGENTGELFF.

The J gene is TRBJ1-5, the V gene TRBV4-1; D is uncertain. Deletions cut 4 bases from V and 0 bases from J, with 13 bases between. This CDR3 comprises 16 residues. In germline, CDR1 is MGHRA, CDR2 YSYEKL. This CDR3 reads CASSPREDYSNQPQHF. CDR3 DNA: TGCGCCAGCAGCCCCAGAGAGGACTATAGCAATCAGCCCCAGCATTTT.

The chain is built from TRBV15 and TRBJ1-1, with D unclear. V lost 5 bases and J lost 5, with 12 bases in between. Germline-derived CDR1 and CDR2 are LNHNV and YYDKDF (reference sequence). The CDR3 runs 13 residues. This CDR3 reads CATSFSTRTEAFF. The DNA of the CDR3 is TGTGCCACCAGCTTCTCCACTCGGACTGAAGCTTTCTTT.